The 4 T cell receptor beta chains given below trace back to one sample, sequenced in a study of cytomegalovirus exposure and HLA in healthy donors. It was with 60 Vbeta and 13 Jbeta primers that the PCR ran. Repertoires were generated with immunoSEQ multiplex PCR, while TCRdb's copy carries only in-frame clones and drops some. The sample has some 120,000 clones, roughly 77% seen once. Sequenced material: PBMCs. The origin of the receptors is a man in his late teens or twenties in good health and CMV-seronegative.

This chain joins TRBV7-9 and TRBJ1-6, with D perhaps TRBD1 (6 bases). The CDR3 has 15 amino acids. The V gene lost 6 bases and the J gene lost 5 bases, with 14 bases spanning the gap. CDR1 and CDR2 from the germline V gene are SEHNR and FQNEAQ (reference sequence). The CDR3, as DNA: TGTGCCAGCAGACTTATCACAGGGAATAATTCACCCCTCCACTTT. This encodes CASRLITGNNSPLHF.

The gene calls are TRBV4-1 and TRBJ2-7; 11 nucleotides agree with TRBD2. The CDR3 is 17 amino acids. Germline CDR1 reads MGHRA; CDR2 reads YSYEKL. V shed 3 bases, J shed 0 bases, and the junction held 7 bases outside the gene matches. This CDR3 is CASSQLAGGPSSYEQYF. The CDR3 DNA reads TGCGCCAGCAGCCAGCTAGCGGGGGGCCCGAGCTCCTACGAGCAGTACTTC.

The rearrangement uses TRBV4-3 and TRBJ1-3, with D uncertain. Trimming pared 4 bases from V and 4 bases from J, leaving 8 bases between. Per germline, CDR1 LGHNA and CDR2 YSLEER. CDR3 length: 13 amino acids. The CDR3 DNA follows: TGCGCCAGCAGCCGGGAGGTGGGAAACACCATATATTTT. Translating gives CASSREVGNTIYF.

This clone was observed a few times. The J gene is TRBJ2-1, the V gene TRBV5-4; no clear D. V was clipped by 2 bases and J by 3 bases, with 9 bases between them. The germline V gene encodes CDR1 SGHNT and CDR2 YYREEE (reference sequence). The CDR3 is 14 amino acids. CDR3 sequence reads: CASSFSRSYNEQFF. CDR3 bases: TGTGCCAGCAGCTTCTCGCGGAGCTACAATGAGCAGTTCTTC.